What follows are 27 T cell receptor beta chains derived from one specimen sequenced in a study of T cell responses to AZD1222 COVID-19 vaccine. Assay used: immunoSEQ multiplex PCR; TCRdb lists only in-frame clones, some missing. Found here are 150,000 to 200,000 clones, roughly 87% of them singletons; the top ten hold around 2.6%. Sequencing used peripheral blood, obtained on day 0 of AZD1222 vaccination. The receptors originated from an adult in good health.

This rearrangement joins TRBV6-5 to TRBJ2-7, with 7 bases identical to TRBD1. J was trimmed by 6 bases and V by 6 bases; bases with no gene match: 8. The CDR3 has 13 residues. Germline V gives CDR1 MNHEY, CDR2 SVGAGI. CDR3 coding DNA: TGTGCCAGCAGGGGCCGGGACAGTGGCGAGCAGTACTTC. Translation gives CASRGRDSGEQYF.

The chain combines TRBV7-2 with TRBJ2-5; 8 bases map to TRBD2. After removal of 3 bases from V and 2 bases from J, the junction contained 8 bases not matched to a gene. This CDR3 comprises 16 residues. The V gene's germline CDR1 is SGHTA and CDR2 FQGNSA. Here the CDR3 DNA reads TGTGCCAGCAGCTTGGGTTCGGCGGGAGGTCAAGAGACCCAGTACTTC. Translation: CASSLGSAGGQETQYF.

CDR3: CASSRDRGNYGYTF. The CDR3 nucleotides are TGTGCCAGCAGTAGGGACAGGGGGAACTATGGCTACACCTTC. V and J are TRBV28 and TRBJ1-2, with 11 nucleotides matching TRBD1. The CDR3 totals 14 residues. V shed 5 bases and J 2 bases; nucleotides not matched to a gene: 1. Looked up from germline, CDR1 is MDHEN and CDR2 is SYDVKM.

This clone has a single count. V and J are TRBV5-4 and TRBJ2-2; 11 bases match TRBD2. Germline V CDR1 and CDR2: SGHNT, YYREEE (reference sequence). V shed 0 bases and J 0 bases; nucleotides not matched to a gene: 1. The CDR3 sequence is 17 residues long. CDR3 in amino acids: CASSLGLAGSNTGELFF. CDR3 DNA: TGTGCCAGCAGCTTGGGACTAGCGGGATCGAACACCGGGGAGCTGTTTTTT.

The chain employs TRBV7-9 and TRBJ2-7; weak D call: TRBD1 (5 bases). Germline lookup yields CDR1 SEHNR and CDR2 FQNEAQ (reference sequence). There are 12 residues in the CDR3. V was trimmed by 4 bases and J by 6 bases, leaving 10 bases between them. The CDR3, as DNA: TGTGCCAGCAGCTCCTTAGGGGCCGAGCAGTACTTC. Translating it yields CASSSLGAEQYF.

The DNA of the CDR3 is TGTGCCAGCAGTCCCGGGGCTTCCTATAATTCACCCCTCCACTTT. Its protein product is CASSPGASYNSPLHF. This chain links TRBV28 with TRBJ1-6, with D perhaps TRBD1 (5 bases). Germline V gene lookup returns CDR1 MDHEN and CDR2 SYDVKM. This CDR3 region has 15 residues. The germline V and J ends were trimmed by 5 bases and 1 base, with 9 bases remaining between them.

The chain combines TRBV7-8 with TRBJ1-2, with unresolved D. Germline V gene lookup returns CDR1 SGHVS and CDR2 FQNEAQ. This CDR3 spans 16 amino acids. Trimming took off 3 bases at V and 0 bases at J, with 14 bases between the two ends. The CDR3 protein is CASSFSSGLTNYGYTF. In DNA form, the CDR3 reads TGTGCCAGCAGCTTCTCTTCTGGGCTAACTAACTATGGCTACACCTTC. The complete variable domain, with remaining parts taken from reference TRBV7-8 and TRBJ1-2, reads GAGVSQSPRYKVAKRGQDVALRCDPISGHVSLFWYQQALGQGPEFLTYFQNEAQLDKSGLPSDRFFAERPEGSVSTLKIQRTQQEDSAVYLCASSFSSGLTNYGYTFGSGTRLTVV.

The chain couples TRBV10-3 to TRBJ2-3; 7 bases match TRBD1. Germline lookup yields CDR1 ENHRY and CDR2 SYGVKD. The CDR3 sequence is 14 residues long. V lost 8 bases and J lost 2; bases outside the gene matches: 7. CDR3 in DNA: TGTGCCATCGGGCCCGGGACAGCCACAGATACGCAGTATTTT. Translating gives CAIGPGTATDTQYF.

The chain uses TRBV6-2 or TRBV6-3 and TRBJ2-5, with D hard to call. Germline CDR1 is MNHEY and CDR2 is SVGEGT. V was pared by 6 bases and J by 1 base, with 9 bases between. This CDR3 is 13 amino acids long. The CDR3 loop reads CASSPRVQETQYF. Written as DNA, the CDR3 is TGTGCCAGCAGCCCCCGCGTCCAAGAGACCCAGTACTTC.

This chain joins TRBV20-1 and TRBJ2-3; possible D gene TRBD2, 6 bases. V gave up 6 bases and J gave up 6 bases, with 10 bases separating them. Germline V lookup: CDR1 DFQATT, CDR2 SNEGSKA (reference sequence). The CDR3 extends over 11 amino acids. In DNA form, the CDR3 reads TGCAGTGCCCCACGGGGGGATACGCAGTATTTT. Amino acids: CSAPRGDTQYF.

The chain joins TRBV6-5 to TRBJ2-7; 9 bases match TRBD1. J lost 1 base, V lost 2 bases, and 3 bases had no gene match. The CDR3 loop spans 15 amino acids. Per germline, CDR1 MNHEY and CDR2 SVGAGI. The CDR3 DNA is TGTGCCAGCAGTTACAGGGACAGGGTGTCCTACGAGCAGTACTTC. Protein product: CASSYRDRVSYEQYF.

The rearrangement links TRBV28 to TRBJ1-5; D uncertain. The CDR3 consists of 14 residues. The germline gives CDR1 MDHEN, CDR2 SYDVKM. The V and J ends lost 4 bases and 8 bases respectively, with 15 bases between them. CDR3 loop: CASSSGFLGEPQHF. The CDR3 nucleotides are TGTGCCAGCAGTTCCGGATTCTTGGGAGAGCCCCAGCATTTT.

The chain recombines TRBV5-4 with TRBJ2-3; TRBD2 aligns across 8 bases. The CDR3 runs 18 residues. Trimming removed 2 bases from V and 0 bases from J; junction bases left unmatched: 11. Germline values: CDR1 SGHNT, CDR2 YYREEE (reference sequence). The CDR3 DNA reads TGTGCCAGCAGCTTCTCCGAACCGGGAGGGCCTAGCACAGATACGCAGTATTTT. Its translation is CASSFSEPGGPSTDTQYF. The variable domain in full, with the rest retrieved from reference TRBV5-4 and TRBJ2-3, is ETGVTQSPTHLIKTRGQQVTLRCSSQSGHNTVSWYQQALGQGPQFIFQYYREEENGRGNFPPRFSGLQFPNYSSELNVNALELDDSALYLCASSFSEPGGPSTDTQYFGPGTRLTVL.

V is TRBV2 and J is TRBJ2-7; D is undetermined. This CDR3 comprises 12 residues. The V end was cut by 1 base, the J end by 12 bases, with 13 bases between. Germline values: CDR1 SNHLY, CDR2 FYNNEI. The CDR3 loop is CASSEGSSAGYF. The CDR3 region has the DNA TGTGCCAGCAGTGAAGGTTCGTCCGCAGGGTACTTC.

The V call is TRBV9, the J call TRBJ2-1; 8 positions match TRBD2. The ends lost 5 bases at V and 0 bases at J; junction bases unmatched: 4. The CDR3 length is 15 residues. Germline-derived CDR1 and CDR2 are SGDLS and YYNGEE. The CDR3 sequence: CASSIAGSSYNEQFF. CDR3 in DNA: TGTGCCAGCAGTATAGCGGGGAGCTCCTACAATGAGCAGTTCTTC.

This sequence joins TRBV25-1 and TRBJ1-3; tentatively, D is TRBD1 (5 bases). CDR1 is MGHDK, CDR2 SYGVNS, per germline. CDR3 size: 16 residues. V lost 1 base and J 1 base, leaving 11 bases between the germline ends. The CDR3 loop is CASSEFRGSSGNTIYF. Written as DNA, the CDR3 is TGTGCCAGCAGTGAATTTAGGGGTTCATCTGGAAACACCATATATTTT.

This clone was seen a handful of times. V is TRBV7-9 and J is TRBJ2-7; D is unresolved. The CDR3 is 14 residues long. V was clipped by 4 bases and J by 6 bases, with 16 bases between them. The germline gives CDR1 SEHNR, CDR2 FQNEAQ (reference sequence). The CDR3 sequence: CASSSDSVLSEQYF. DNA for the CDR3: TGTGCCAGCAGCTCAGACTCGGTCCTCTCCGAGCAGTACTTC.

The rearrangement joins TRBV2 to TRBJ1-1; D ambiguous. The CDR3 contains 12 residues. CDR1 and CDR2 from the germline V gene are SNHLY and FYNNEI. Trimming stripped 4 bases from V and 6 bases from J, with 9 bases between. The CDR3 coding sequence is TGTGCCAGCAGTGCAAGGGCTCCTGAAGCTTTCTTT. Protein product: CASSARAPEAFF.

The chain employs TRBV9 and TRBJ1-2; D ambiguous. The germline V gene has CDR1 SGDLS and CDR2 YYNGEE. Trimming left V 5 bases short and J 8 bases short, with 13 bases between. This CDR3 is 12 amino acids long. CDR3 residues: CASRVGSKGYTF. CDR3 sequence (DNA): TGTGCCAGCAGGGTGGGGAGCAAAGGCTACACCTTC.

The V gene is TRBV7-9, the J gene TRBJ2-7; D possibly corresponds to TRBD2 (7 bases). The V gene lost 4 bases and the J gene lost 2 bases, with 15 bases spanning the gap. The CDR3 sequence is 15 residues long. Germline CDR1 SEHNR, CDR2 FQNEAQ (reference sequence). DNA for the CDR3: TGTGCCAGCAGCTCCCCGGAGGGGGGGGCCTACGAGCAGTACTTC. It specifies CASSSPEGGAYEQYF.

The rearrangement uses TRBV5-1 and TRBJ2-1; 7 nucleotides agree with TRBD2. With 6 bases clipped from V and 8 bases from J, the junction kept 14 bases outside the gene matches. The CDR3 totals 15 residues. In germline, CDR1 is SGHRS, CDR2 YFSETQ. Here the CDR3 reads CASTPWAGAGYEQFF. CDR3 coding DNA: TGCGCCAGCACCCCTTGGGCGGGAGCTGGGTATGAGCAGTTCTTC.

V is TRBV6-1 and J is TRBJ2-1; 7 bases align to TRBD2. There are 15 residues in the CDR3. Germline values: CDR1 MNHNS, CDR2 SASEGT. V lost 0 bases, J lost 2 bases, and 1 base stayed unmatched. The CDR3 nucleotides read TGTGCCAGCAGTGAAGCTAGCGGGCCCTACAATGAGCAGTTCTTC. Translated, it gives CASSEASGPYNEQFF.

The CDR3 bases are TGTGCCAGCAGTTTGGCGAATCCGGTTGCCTACGAGCAGTACTTC. This codes for CASSLANPVAYEQYF. The chain has TRBV6-5 and TRBJ2-7; D is unclear. The V gene's germline CDR1 is MNHEY and CDR2 SVGAGI. The CDR3 covers 15 residues. V lost 4 bases and J lost 2, with 15 bases in between.

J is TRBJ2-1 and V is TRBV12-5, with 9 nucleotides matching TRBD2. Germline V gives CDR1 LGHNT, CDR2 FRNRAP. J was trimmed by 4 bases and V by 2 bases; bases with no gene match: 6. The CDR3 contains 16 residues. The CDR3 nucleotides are TGTGCTAGTGGTTTGACCCGGACTAGCGCTTACAATGAGCAGTTCTTC. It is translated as CASGLTRTSAYNEQFF.

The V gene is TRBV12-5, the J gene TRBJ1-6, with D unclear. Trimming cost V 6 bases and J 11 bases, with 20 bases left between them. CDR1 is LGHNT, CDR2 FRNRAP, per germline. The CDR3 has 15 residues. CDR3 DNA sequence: TGTGCTAGTGGGCAACCGGGCCAAGCAGCACCACCCCTCCACTTT. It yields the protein CASGQPGQAAPPLHF.

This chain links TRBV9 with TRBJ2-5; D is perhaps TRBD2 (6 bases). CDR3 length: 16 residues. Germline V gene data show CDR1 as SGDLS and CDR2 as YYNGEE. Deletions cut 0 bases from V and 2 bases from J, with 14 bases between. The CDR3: CASSVGSVGGQETQYF. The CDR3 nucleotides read TGTGCCAGCAGCGTAGGGTCGGTTGGGGGGCAAGAGACCCAGTACTTC.

The CDR3 protein is CASSIATEQFF. The CDR3 DNA is TGTGCCAGTAGTATAGCCACCGAGCAGTTCTTC. The chain recombines TRBV19 with TRBJ2-1; D is uncertain. CDR3 length equals 11 residues. The germline CDR1 and CDR2 sequences are LNHDA and SQIVND (reference sequence). Between the trimmed V and J ends, which lost 1 base and 10 bases, there was a span of 5 bases.